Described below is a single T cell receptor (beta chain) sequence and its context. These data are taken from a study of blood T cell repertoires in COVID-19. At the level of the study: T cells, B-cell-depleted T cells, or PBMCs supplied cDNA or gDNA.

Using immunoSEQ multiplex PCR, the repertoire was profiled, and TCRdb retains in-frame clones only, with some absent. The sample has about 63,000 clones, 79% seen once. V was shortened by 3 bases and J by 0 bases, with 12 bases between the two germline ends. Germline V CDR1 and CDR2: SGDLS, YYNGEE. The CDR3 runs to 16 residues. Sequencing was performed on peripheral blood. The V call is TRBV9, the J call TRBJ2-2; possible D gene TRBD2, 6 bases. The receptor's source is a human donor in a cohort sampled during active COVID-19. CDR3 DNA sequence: TGTGCCAGCAGCGCCTTAGCGGAGACGAACACCGGGGAGCTGTTTTTT. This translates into CASSALAETNTGELFF.